This entry features one T cell receptor beta chain sequence. The antigen remains unidentified. The length of the CDR3 is 15 residues. The germline gives CDR1 MDHEN, CDR2 SYDVKM. The germline V and J ends were trimmed by 4 bases and 3 bases, with 15 bases remaining between them. This sample is drawn from a study of OX40 agonist ivuxolimab in advanced cancers. About the research overall: Patients took ivuxolimab, an agonistic anti-OX40 (CD134) antibody. Hepatocellular carcinoma, melanoma, renal cell or head and neck cancer affected the dose-escalation patients.

The data were produced by immunoSEQ multiplex PCR, yet TCRdb's version contains in-frame clones alone and is incomplete. Of 85,000 to 130,000 clones listed, 90% are singletons. Study-level results: More expanded clones were seen, on average, in CD8+ T cells than in CD4+.

The sample was CD4+ or CD8+ T cells sorted from blood, taken in a trial of the OX40 agonist ivuxolimab. The TCR comes from an adult with an advanced solid tumor such as melanoma, head and neck, liver or kidney cancer. This chain uses TRBV28 with TRBJ1-1, with D possibly TRBD1 on 5 matching bases. CDR3 sequence (DNA): TGTGCCAGCAGTTCGACGGGGCAAGGATACACTGAAGCTTTCTTT. It specifies CASSSTGQGYTEAFF.